What follows are 14 T cell receptor beta chains derived from one specimen sequenced in a study of cytomegalovirus exposure and HLA in healthy donors. Primers for the PCR totalled 60 Vbeta and 13 Jbeta. Produced via immunoSEQ multiplex PCR; TCRdb's table is partial and in-frame only. The data contain 200,000 or so clones, 75% to 85% of them singletons. Sequenced material: PBMCs. These TCRs come from a woman between 18 and 29 years old in good health and CMV-seropositive.

The V gene is TRBV5-8, the J gene TRBJ2-5; TRBD2 matches 8 bases. CDR3 length: 16 residues. V lost 0 bases and J lost 5; bases outside the gene matches: 9. Germline-derived CDR1 and CDR2 are SGHTS and YDEGEE. CDR3 nucleotides: TGTGCCAGCAGCTTGGGAGTGGGGACTAGTGAGGAGACCCAGTACTTC. It specifies CASSLGVGTSEETQYF.

Comments on this clone: One junction end does not reproduce the germline sequence, and a read error may be involved. The chain couples TRBV20-1 to TRBJ2-3, with TRBD1 as a possible D gene (6 bases). The germline CDR1 and CDR2 sequences are DFQATT and SNEGSKA (reference sequence). CDR3 length: 8 amino acids. The CDR3, as DNA: TGCAGTGCTAAGACAGGAGCTTTT. Amino acids: CSAKTGAF.

V and J are TRBV9 and TRBJ1-1; the match to TRBD1 covers 7 bases. The germline V gene encodes CDR1 SGDLS and CDR2 YYNGEE. Losses at the gene ends were 3 bases for V and 5 bases for J; bases not matched to a gene: 10. CDR3 length: 15 residues. The CDR3 bases are TGTGCCAGCAGCGGTAGGACAGGAAGGGGAACTGAAGCTTTCTTT. It encodes CASSGRTGRGTEAFF.

The chain uses TRBV11-2 and TRBJ2-1, with a tentative D call TRBD2 (6 bases). Germline V gene data show CDR1 as SGHAT and CDR2 as FQNNGV. CDR3 size: 15 residues. V was clipped by 5 bases and J by 4 bases, with 15 bases between them. The CDR3: CASSLLGTAYNEQFF. As DNA, the CDR3 is TGTGCCAGCAGCCTTCTCGGGACTGCATACAATGAGCAGTTCTTC.

The chain is built from TRBV4-2 and TRBJ1-1, with 12 bases matching TRBD1. Per the germline V gene, CDR1 is LGHNA and CDR2 is YNFKEQ. The junction had 9 bases not matched to a gene; V was cut back by 4 bases and J by 0 bases. The CDR3 has 18 amino acids. The CDR3 bases are TGTGCCAGCAGCCCCAGAGCGGGACAGGGGGCTATGAACACTGAAGCTTTCTTT. Translation: CASSPRAGQGAMNTEAFF.

The J gene is TRBJ2-2, the V gene TRBV30; D perhaps matches TRBD2 (6 bases). V lost 2 bases and J lost 3, with 7 bases in between. Germline CDR1 is GTSNPN and CDR2 is SVGIG (reference sequence). This CDR3 is built from 13 residues. CDR3 loop: CAWSWGDTGELFF. As DNA, the CDR3 is TGTGCCTGGAGTTGGGGGGACACCGGGGAGCTGTTTTTT.

This clone occurred once. This chain uses TRBV4-1 with TRBJ2-5, with TRBD1 matching 10 bases. The CDR3 has 16 amino acids. Germline V lookup: CDR1 MGHRA, CDR2 YSYEKL. Trimming took 2 bases from V and 6 from J; bases not matched to a gene: 9. Written as DNA, the CDR3 is TGCGCCAGCAGCCAACAAACACGGGACAGGGGACAGACCCAGTACTTC. This translates into CASSQQTRDRGQTQYF.

The chain uses TRBV18 and TRBJ2-6; 9 nucleotides agree with TRBD2. The V gene's germline CDR1 is KGHSH and CDR2 LQKENI. Losses at the gene ends were 2 bases for V and 4 bases for J; bases not matched to a gene: 3. CDR3 length equals 16 residues. CDR3 in DNA: TGTGCCAGCTCACCATTTAGCGGGGGAGGGGCCAACGTCCTGACTTTC. Translating it yields CASSPFSGGGANVLTF.

The V and J genes are TRBV4-2 and TRBJ1-4, with a weak D call TRBD1 (6 bases). Germline assignment: CDR1 LGHNA and CDR2 YNFKEQ. V was cut by 2 bases and J by 8 bases, with 18 bases left in between. The CDR3 is 16 amino acids. This CDR3 is CASSQHRRGGEEKLFF. CDR3 nucleotide sequence: TGTGCCAGCAGCCAACACAGGAGGGGGGGAGAGGAAAAACTGTTTTTT.

The chain uses TRBV6-6 and TRBJ2-7; 7 bases are a match to TRBD1. The CDR3 has 13 residues. Germline V gives CDR1 MNHNY, CDR2 SVGAGI (reference sequence). The V gene end was trimmed by 5 bases and the J gene end by 4 bases; junction bases not matched to a gene: 5. The CDR3 is CASSDRENYEQYV. The DNA of the CDR3 is TGTGCCAGCAGTGACAGGGAAAATTACGAGCAGTACGTC.

The chain joins TRBV15 to TRBJ2-7; 9 positions match TRBD2. CDR1 is LNHNV and CDR2 is YYDKDF in the germline V gene (reference sequence). The CDR3 runs 14 residues. V dropped 0 bases and J dropped 4; count of bases not matched to a gene: 1. CDR3 nucleotides: TGTGCCACCAGCAGAGATAGCGGGGGTTACGAGCAGTACTTC. Translating gives CATSRDSGGYEQYF.

The J gene is TRBJ2-2, the V gene TRBV7-2; TRBD1 matches 7 bases. The CDR3 has 13 amino acids. Germline CDR1 and CDR2: SGHTA and FQGNSA. Unmatched junction bases numbered 3, after V lost 6 bases and J lost 5 bases. The CDR3 sequence is CASRSRGTGELFF. The CDR3 region has the DNA TGTGCCAGCAGGTCCAGGGGGACCGGGGAGCTGTTTTTT.

The gene calls are TRBV5-6 and TRBJ2-7; 9 bases are shared with TRBD1. The CDR3 is 14 residues long. J was trimmed by 2 bases and V by 4 bases; bases with no gene match: 4. Germline V gene data show CDR1 as SGHDT and CDR2 as YYEEEE. The CDR3: CASSPDRGTYEQYV. In nucleotides, the CDR3 is TGTGCCAGCAGCCCAGACAGGGGGACCTACGAGCAGTACGTC.

The genes are TRBV15 and TRBJ2-5; D not certain. There are 14 residues in the CDR3. Germline V gives CDR1 LNHNV, CDR2 YYDKDF (reference sequence). Deletions cut 1 base from V and 2 bases from J, with 8 bases between. The DNA of the CDR3 is TGTGCCACCAGCAGAGGGGCCGCGCAAGAGACCCAGTACTTC. Translation gives CATSRGAAQETQYF. The full variable domain, completed using reference TRBV15 and TRBJ2-5, is DAMVIQNPRYQVTQFGKPVTLSCSQTLNHNVMYWYQQKSSQAPKLLFHYYDKDFNNEADTPDNFQSRRPNTSFCFLDIRSPGLGDTAMYLCATSRGAAQETQYFGPGTRLLVL.